The clone carrying this T cell receptor beta chain was seen just once. Its antigen is not identified. This sample was taken from a study of radiation and T cells in renal cell carcinoma. Study-wide results and limits: From baseline, blood top tumor clonotypes peaked at 2 weeks post-radiation.

The assay was immunoSEQ multiplex PCR, and TCRdb's table has in-frame clones only and misses some. Of 150,000 or so clones in the sample, about 85% were seen once. The CDR3 runs 17 residues. Germline CDR1 reads MNHEY; CDR2 reads SMNVEV (reference sequence). The trim removed 6 bases at V and 1 base at J, leaving 12 bases unmatched. As to time point: baseline pretreatment blood. Treatment reported: 15 Gy SBRT to primary tumor, nephrectomy 4 weeks later. After SBRT, blood was collected at 2 and 4 weeks, plus baseline. The chain links TRBV27 to TRBJ1-5, with 7 bases fitting TRBD1. This TCR came from a woman in her seventies with renal cell carcinoma. Sample: blood, taken from a patient whose treatment included radiotherapy and nephrectomy. The CDR3 DNA sequence: TGTGCCAGCAGACCTTTGACAGGGCTGATGAGCAATCAGCCCCAGCATTTT. This gives the protein CASRPLTGLMSNQPQHF.